The TCR beta chain under discussion was sequenced for a study of cytomegalovirus exposure and HLA in healthy donors. Study-level information: A preliminary data release comprised tens of millions of unique TCRs obtained from HLA-typed donors.

Study results and caveats: Available immune exposure information covered CMV serostatus only. Other equally common chains were less clonally expanded than HLA-associated TCR beta chains, a later analysis showed. Approximately 18,000 TCR beta sequences were associated with HLA alleles at 0.05 false discovery rate in a later analysis.

About this clone: Its antigen is unidentified.

PCR employed 60 Vbeta and 13 Jbeta primers. Method: immunoSEQ multiplex PCR; TCRdb's copy keeps in-frame clones and lacks some. This sample yields 55,000 to 85,000 clones, of which roughly 66% are seen a single time; 3% belongs to the top ten. CDR3 size: 19 residues. Germline CDR1 reads MDHEN; CDR2 reads SYDVKM. V lost 6 bases to trimming and J lost 3 bases; unmatched junction nucleotides: 20. The sequence was obtained from a woman aged 45-65 years in good health and CMV-seronegative. The chain is built from TRBV28 and TRBJ2-1, with 7 nucleotides matching TRBD2. Source material: PBMCs. The CDR3 nucleotides are TGTGCCAGCAGCCCCCTGGCGGGAGCGGAATGGTGGGGCTACAATGAGCAGTTCTTC. It codes for CASSPLAGAEWWGYNEQFF.